A single sample gave rise to the 5 T cell receptor beta chains below, sequenced in a study of shared clonotypes between healthy human individuals. Profiled with immunoSEQ multiplex PCR; TCRdb holds only in-frame clones, not every one. Among roughly 2.4 million clones listed, under 97% were seen once. The sample was naive CD4+ T cells sorted from blood. Subset described: CD45RA+ positively selected. All receptors come from a man between 18 and 29 years old in good health.

The genes are TRBV6-6 and TRBJ2-1, with a tentative D call TRBD2 (5 bases). The CDR3 has 14 residues. The germline V gene encodes CDR1 MNHNY and CDR2 SVGAGI (reference sequence). V lost 2 bases to trimming and J lost 3 bases, with 8 bases between them. The CDR3 reads CASSYGGLYNEQFF. The CDR3, as DNA: TGTGCCAGCAGTTACGGCGGGCTCTACAATGAGCAGTTCTTC.

The CDR3 region is CSVAGTMGLEQYF. The CDR3 DNA sequence: TGCAGCGTTGCCGGTACGATGGGCCTCGAGCAGTACTTC. The V call is TRBV29-1, the J call TRBJ2-7; D unresolved. V lost 4 bases and J 6 bases, leaving 16 bases between the germline ends. This CDR3 spans 13 amino acids. The germline V gene has CDR1 SQVTM and CDR2 ANQGSEA.

The chain has TRBV4-1 and TRBJ2-3; the match to TRBD2 covers 7 bases. Germline CDR1 is MGHRA and CDR2 is YSYEKL. CDR3 size: 17 residues. V trimming: 0 bases; J trimming: 4 bases; junction bases outside the gene matches: 10. The CDR3 DNA is TGCGCCAGCAGCCAAGATCCGCCGGGGGGTTGGGCAGATACGCAGTATTTT. This sequence encodes CASSQDPPGGWADTQYF.

This clone came up once. The sample carries other DNA sequences with the same CDR3. The J gene is TRBJ2-5, the V gene TRBV6-6; perhaps D is TRBD1 or TRBD2 (6 bases each). The germline V gene encodes CDR1 MNHNY and CDR2 SVGAGI (reference sequence). This CDR3 is built from 15 residues. V lost 0 bases, J lost 4 bases, and 12 bases lay in between. The CDR3 bases are TGTGCCAGCAGTTACTCAGGGGGGCGCGGAGAGACCCAGTACTTC. This encodes CASSYSGGRGETQYF.

The chain recombines TRBV4-3 with TRBJ2-7; 8 nucleotides line up with TRBD2. The CDR3 is 16 residues long. Losses at the gene ends were 4 bases for V and 2 bases for J; bases not matched to a gene: 10. Germline V CDR1 and CDR2: LGHNA, YSLEER. CDR3 amino acids: CASSPVISLAAYEQYF. CDR3 nucleotides: TGCGCCAGCAGCCCCGTAATCTCACTAGCGGCCTACGAGCAGTACTTC.